Each of the 15 T cell receptor beta chains below was sequenced from the same sample in a study of control samples from healthy donors and cancer patients. Clones were read by immunoSEQ multiplex PCR, and TCRdb kept only the in-frame ones, dropping some. The sample consists of 100,000 to 150,000 clones, more than 85% of them appearing once. Sequenced sample: PBMCs. All receptors come from a man aged 45-65 years with head and neck cancer.

The V gene is TRBV12-3 or TRBV12-4, the J gene TRBJ1-3; TRBD1 might be the D (5 bases). This CDR3 is built from 13 residues. The V end was cut by 6 bases, the J end by 2 bases, with 8 bases between. For the CDR3, the DNA is TGTGCCAGCAGAAGACAGCCTGGAAACACCATATATTTT. Protein: CASRRQPGNTIYF.

V and J are TRBV29-1 and TRBJ1-5, with D possibly matching TRBD1 (5 bases). The CDR3 consists of 13 residues. Deletions cut 4 bases from V and 2 bases from J, with 9 bases between. CDR1 is SQVTM, CDR2 ANQGSEA, per germline. The CDR3 reads CSVGQGGNQPQHF. CDR3 coding DNA: TGCAGCGTTGGTCAGGGTGGCAATCAGCCCCAGCATTTT.

The chain has TRBV6-2 or TRBV6-3 and TRBJ2-5; the match to TRBD2 covers 10 bases. Germline trimming cut 5 bases from V and 6 bases from J; bases unmatched to any gene: 12. The length of the CDR3 is 16 residues. Germline V gene data show CDR1 as MNHEY and CDR2 as SVGEGT. DNA of the CDR3: TGTGCCAGCAGTCGAGACATTAGCGGGGGGTTAAAGACCCAGTACTTC. This translates into CASSRDISGGLKTQYF.

The V gene is TRBV7-9, the J gene TRBJ2-3; the match to TRBD2 covers 12 bases. V lost 5 bases, J lost 7 bases, and 7 bases stayed unmatched. This CDR3 contains 15 residues. The germline gives CDR1 SEHNR, CDR2 FQNEAQ (reference sequence). The CDR3 coding sequence is TGTGCCAGCAGCCCGTCTAGCGGGGGGGCGAATACGCAGTATTTT. It is translated as CASSPSSGGANTQYF.

The chain uses TRBV30 and TRBJ2-3; D gene unclear. Germline V gene sequence: CDR1 GTSNPN, CDR2 SVGIG (reference sequence). CDR3 size: 16 residues. Trimming took 7 bases from V and 0 from J, leaving 20 bases between them. The CDR3 DNA sequence: TGTGCCTCTCAGCCTGATATCGCCACTAGCACAGATACGCAGTATTTT. Its translation: CASQPDIATSTDTQYF.

This chain links TRBV6-1 with TRBJ1-5; D remains unclear. Germline V gene data show CDR1 as MNHNS and CDR2 as SASEGT. The ends were cut back, 4 bases at V and 0 bases at J, with 16 bases in the middle. The CDR3 consists of 17 residues. CDR3 region: CASSATLGSYSNQPQHF. In DNA, the CDR3 is TGTGCCAGCAGTGCCACCCTGGGATCCTATAGCAATCAGCCCCAGCATTTT.

The chain employs TRBV9 and TRBJ2-2; TRBD1 agrees at 8 bases. Germline CDR1 is SGDLS and CDR2 is YYNGEE. J lost 5 bases, V lost 3 bases, and 6 bases had no gene match. This CDR3 region has 15 residues. The CDR3: CASSATDRATGELFF. The CDR3 DNA reads TGTGCCAGCAGCGCAACGGACAGGGCGACCGGGGAGCTGTTTTTT.

The chain combines TRBV3-1 (or the pseudogene TRBV3-2) with TRBJ2-4, with 9 nucleotides matching TRBD2. The CDR3 spans 15 residues. V shed 0 bases, J shed 6 bases, and the junction held 3 bases outside the gene matches. Per germline, CDR1 LGHDT and CDR2 YNNKEL (reference sequence). The CDR3 protein is CASSQDEGLANIQYF. The CDR3 region has the DNA TGTGCCAGCAGCCAAGATGAGGGACTAGCAAACATTCAGTACTTC.

The chain links TRBV27 to TRBJ2-3; no clear D gene. Germline values: CDR1 MNHEY, CDR2 SMNVEV (reference sequence). Trimming removed 5 bases at V and 0 bases at J, with 6 bases between. The CDR3 length is 13 residues. The CDR3 nucleotides are TGTGCCAGCAGTATTACTAGCACAGATACGCAGTATTTT. It translates to CASSITSTDTQYF.

This clone has only one observation. The V and J genes are TRBV28 and TRBJ2-1; 7 nucleotides align to TRBD1. CDR1 and CDR2 from the germline V gene are MDHEN and SYDVKM. The CDR3 is 14 residues long. V was clipped by 6 bases and J by 6 bases; unmatched bases: 8. The CDR3 DNA is TGTGCCAGCAGACTAGGACAGGTACGCAATGAGCAGTTCTTC. Protein sequence: CASRLGQVRNEQFF.

This chain connects TRBV6-1 to TRBJ2-5; D perhaps matches TRBD2 (7 bases). CDR1 and CDR2 (germline): MNHNS, SASEGT. The CDR3 extends over 18 amino acids. V was trimmed by 2 bases and J by 2 bases, leaving 21 bases between them. CDR3 sequence reads: CASSELEGGRIPQETQYF. CDR3 sequence (DNA): TGTGCCAGCAGTGAACTTGAGGGGGGGAGGATTCCTCAAGAGACCCAGTACTTC.

The CDR3 is CASSLGLAGGPSSYNEQFF. In DNA form, the CDR3 reads TGCGCCAGCAGCTTGGGACTAGCGGGGGGGCCGAGCTCCTACAATGAGCAGTTCTTC. The chain is built from TRBV5-1 and TRBJ2-1; 14 bases map to TRBD2. Looked up from germline, CDR1 is SGHRS and CDR2 is YFSETQ. Trimming at V came to 0 bases and at J to 0 bases, leaving 5 bases not matched to a gene. The CDR3 has 19 amino acids.

A single count supports this clone. This sequence joins TRBV9 and TRBJ2-7, with D tentatively TRBD1 (5 bases). Germline V CDR1 and CDR2: SGDLS, YYNGEE. This CDR3 comprises 14 residues. V was cut by 4 bases and J by 1 base, with 12 bases left in between. Here the CDR3 DNA reads TGTGCCAGCAGCCTCCGAGACAGATCCTACGAGCAGTACTTC. Translation: CASSLRDRSYEQYF.

The rearrangement links TRBV7-9 to TRBJ2-3; D uncertain. CDR3 size: 18 residues. CDR1 is SEHNR and CDR2 is FQNEAQ in the germline V gene (reference sequence). The V end was cut by 6 bases, the J end by 0 bases, with 22 bases between. In DNA, the CDR3 is TGTGCCAGCAGTTTTACCCCCCGGCAGGCCACTAGCACAGATACGCAGTATTTT. It translates to CASSFTPRQATSTDTQYF.

The chain uses TRBV4-3 and TRBJ2-7; D call uncertain. The CDR3 extends over 13 amino acids. Per germline, CDR1 LGHNA and CDR2 YSLEER. Trimming cost V 1 base and J 3 bases, with 7 bases left between them. Here the CDR3 reads CASSQGPHYEQYF. For the CDR3, the DNA is TGCGCCAGCAGCCAAGGACCCCACTACGAGCAGTACTTC.